The 28 T cell receptor beta chains below all came from one sample that was sequenced in a study of T cell responses to AZD1222 COVID-19 vaccine. TCRdb's table, derived via immunoSEQ multiplex PCR, lists solely in-frame clones and lacks some. The sample includes around 150,000 clones, more than 85% of them seen just once. The source was peripheral blood, collected 28 days after the second AZD1222 dose. All receptors come from an adult who received the AZD1222 COVID-19 vaccine.

The chain combines TRBV9 with TRBJ1-4; 9 bases line up with TRBD1. CDR1 is SGDLS, CDR2 YYNGEE, per germline. This CDR3 is 16 amino acids long. V lost 5 bases and J lost 2; bases outside the gene matches: 7. The chain's CDR3 is CASSITTGGTNEKLFF. CDR3 DNA sequence: TGTGCCAGCAGTATTACCACAGGGGGCACTAATGAAAAACTGTTTTTT.

This clone has more than one count but fewer than ten. V usage is TRBV2 and J usage is TRBJ2-5, with TRBD2 matching over 11 bases. The CDR3 runs 15 residues. V was pared by 6 bases and J by 1 base, with 4 bases of the junction left unmatched. CDR1 and CDR2 (germline): SNHLY, FYNNEI. CDR3 coding DNA: TGTGCCAGCAGAGGACTAGCGGGTTTCCAAGAGACCCAGTACTTC. This sequence encodes CASRGLAGFQETQYF.

The count of this clone is one. The chain couples TRBV5-1 to TRBJ1-1; no firm D call. CDR1 and CDR2 (germline): SGHRS, YFSETQ. CDR3 length: 16 amino acids. Trimming cost V 3 bases and J 5 bases, with 20 bases left between them. CDR3 sequence: CASSSPGVSNPTEAFF. Written as DNA, the CDR3 is TGCGCCAGCAGCTCACCGGGAGTCAGCAACCCAACTGAAGCTTTCTTT. The whole variable domain, remainder taken from reference TRBV5-1 and TRBJ1-1, is KAGVTQTPRYLIKTRGQQVTLSCSPISGHRSVSWYQQTPGQGLQFLFEYFSETQRNKGNFPGRFSGRQFSNSRSEMNVSTLELGDSALYLCASSSPGVSNPTEAFFGQGTRLTVV.

J is TRBJ1-1 and V is TRBV19; D remains ambiguous. CDR1 is LNHDA, CDR2 SQIVND, per germline (reference sequence). The CDR3 consists of 12 residues. V was cut by 2 bases and J by 6 bases, with 7 bases left in between. This chain's CDR3 is CASSIPASEAFF. CDR3 coding DNA: TGTGCCAGTAGTATACCTGCCTCTGAAGCTTTCTTT. Looking up the rest from reference TRBV19 and TRBJ1-1 gives the full variable domain: DGGITQSPKYLFRKEGQNVTLSCEQNLNHDAMYWYRQDPGQGLRLIYYSQIVNDFQKGDIAEGYSVSREKKESFPLTVTSAQKNPTAFYLCASSIPASEAFFGQGTRLTVV.

The chain employs TRBV3-1 (or the pseudogene TRBV3-2) and TRBJ2-5; no definite D call. V was clipped by 1 base and J by 7 bases, with 19 bases between them. CDR1 is LGHDT and CDR2 is YNNKEL in the germline V gene (reference sequence). There are 16 residues in the CDR3. In DNA, the CDR3 is TGTGCCAGCAGCCAAGGATTGGACCTAAGGGTGGGGACCCAGTACTTC. It encodes CASSQGLDLRVGTQYF.

The CDR3 DNA reads as TGTGCCAGTACGGCCTTTGTTGGCACTGAAGCTTTCTTT. Encoded protein: CASTAFVGTEAFF. The V call is TRBV19, the J call TRBJ1-1; no clear D gene. V lost 7 bases, J lost 4 bases, and 13 bases lay in between. Germline-derived CDR1 and CDR2 are LNHDA and SQIVND (reference sequence). This CDR3 contains 13 residues.

The chain combines TRBV27 with TRBJ1-1; D call uncertain. CDR1 and CDR2 from the germline V gene are MNHEY and SMNVEV (reference sequence). Trimming stripped 2 bases from V and 1 base from J, with 8 bases between. CDR3 length equals 14 residues. CDR3 nucleotide sequence: TGTGCCAGCAGTTTACGAAAGAGGAACACTGAAGCTTTCTTT. This sequence encodes CASSLRKRNTEAFF.

The genes are TRBV2 and TRBJ1-5; D unclear. V dropped 3 bases and J dropped 2 bases, with 11 bases sitting between them. Germline V gives CDR1 SNHLY, CDR2 FYNNEI. CDR3 length: 15 amino acids. The CDR3 nucleotides read TGTGCCAGCAGTGAGTGGGGAGTTCGCAATCAGCCCCAGCATTTT. It specifies CASSEWGVRNQPQHF.

The genes are TRBV27 and TRBJ2-3, with 8 bases fitting TRBD2. The CDR3 has 15 residues. Germline lookup yields CDR1 MNHEY and CDR2 SMNVEV (reference sequence). Trimming took 7 bases from V and 0 from J; bases not matched to a gene: 6. The CDR3 region has the DNA TGTGCCAGCACCGGATTAGCGGGGAGCACAGATACGCAGTATTTT. This encodes CASTGLAGSTDTQYF.

The J gene is TRBJ1-2, the V gene TRBV28; D perhaps matches TRBD1 (5 bases). Trimming removed 4 bases at V and 0 bases at J, with 15 bases between. This CDR3 region has 16 residues. The germline gives CDR1 MDHEN, CDR2 SYDVKM. For the CDR3, the DNA is TGTGCCAGCAGTTCCCACAGGATTTTCGCTAACTATGGCTACACCTTC. This codes for CASSSHRIFANYGYTF.

V usage is TRBV5-4 and J usage is TRBJ2-6, with 12 bases identical to TRBD1. CDR1 is SGHNT and CDR2 is YYREEE in the germline V gene (reference sequence). The trim removed 4 bases at V and 2 bases at J, leaving 7 bases unmatched. The CDR3 is 18 amino acids. CDR3 sequence: CASSGAGTGGAGANVLTF. As DNA, the CDR3 is TGTGCCAGCAGCGGCGCCGGGACAGGGGGCGCTGGGGCCAACGTCCTGACTTTC.

The chain joins TRBV29-1 to TRBJ2-7; the match to TRBD1 covers 9 bases. The CDR3 is 12 amino acids. Germline CDR1 SQVTM, CDR2 ANQGSEA. J lost 6 bases, V lost 3 bases, and 3 bases had no gene match. The DNA of the CDR3 is TGCAGCGTTGAGGCGGACAGGGGCGAGCAGTACTTC. Translated: CSVEADRGEQYF.

The chain carries TRBV6-5 and TRBJ2-1; D not resolved. CDR3 size: 12 residues. The V end lost 5 bases, the J end lost 14 bases, and 16 bases lay between the germline ends. Germline loops: CDR1 MNHEY, CDR2 SVGAGI. The CDR3 nucleotides read TGTGCCAGCAGTCAGGTTAGGACCCCTGAGTTCTTC. Translated: CASSQVRTPEFF.

To note about this clone: Other DNA variants within this sample encode the same CDR3. The chain is built from TRBV9 and TRBJ1-1, with 8 bases that match TRBD1. V was clipped by 1 base and J by 1 base; unmatched bases: 0. The CDR3 runs to 14 residues. CDR1 is SGDLS, CDR2 YYNGEE, per germline. DNA for the CDR3: TGTGCCAGCAGCGTAACAGGGGGGAACACTGAAGCTTTCTTT. It specifies CASSVTGGNTEAFF.

The chain has TRBV6-5 and TRBJ2-2; the D gene is possibly TRBD2 (5 bases). Between the trimmed V and J ends, which lost 0 bases and 13 bases, there was a span of 12 bases. Germline assignment: CDR1 MNHEY and CDR2 SVGAGI. The CDR3 loop spans 13 amino acids. The CDR3 here is CASSYSSLGALFF. Written as DNA, the CDR3 is TGTGCCAGCAGTTACTCTTCACTAGGCGCGCTGTTTTTT.

The chain joins TRBV10-2 to TRBJ2-4; D not certain. V lost 2 bases to trimming and J lost 13 bases, with 9 bases between them. This CDR3 is 11 amino acids long. Per the germline V gene, CDR1 is WSHSY and CDR2 is SAAADI. CDR3 residues: CASSERERQYF. CDR3 sequence (DNA): TGCGCCAGCAGTGAGAGGGAACGACAGTACTTC.

V and J are TRBV12-3 or TRBV12-4 and TRBJ2-1; the D is unclear. CDR3 length: 13 amino acids. V lost 1 base to trimming and J lost 6 bases, with 7 bases between them. The CDR3 DNA reads as TGTGCCAGCAGTTTAGGAGTGGGCAATGAGCAGTTCTTC. Its translation is CASSLGVGNEQFF.

The chain combines TRBV7-8 with TRBJ1-2, with D possibly TRBD1 on 5 matching bases. Trimming left V 5 bases short and J 0 bases short, with 13 bases between. This CDR3 has 15 residues. Germline CDR1 SGHVS, CDR2 FQNEAQ. The CDR3 region is CASSQPDSPNYGYTF. CDR3 nucleotide sequence: TGTGCCAGCAGCCAACCCGACAGTCCTAACTATGGCTACACCTTC.

A few counts support this clone. CDR3 nucleotide sequence: TGTGCCAGCTCACCACTGGACAGGGACAACACCGGGGAGCTGTTTTTT. Translating gives CASSPLDRDNTGELFF. The chain links TRBV18 to TRBJ2-2, with 8 bases lining up with TRBD1. Trimming took 1 base from V and 2 from J; bases not matched to a gene: 3. The CDR3 has 16 residues. Germline V gene sequence: CDR1 KGHSH, CDR2 LQKENI.

V and J are TRBV18 and TRBJ1-1; D might be TRBD1 (5 bases). The CDR3 covers 15 residues. CDR1 KGHSH and CDR2 LQKENI come from the germline V gene. Trimming cost V 0 bases and J 5 bases, with 13 bases left between them. CDR3 sequence reads: CASSPPNRRETEAFF. In DNA, the CDR3 is TGTGCCAGCTCACCACCGAACAGGAGAGAGACTGAAGCTTTCTTT.

V and J are TRBV24-1 and TRBJ1-1; TRBD1 agrees at 10 bases. Germline-derived CDR1 and CDR2 are KGHDR and SFDVKD. The junction had 3 bases not matched to a gene; V was cut back by 5 bases and J by 4 bases. The CDR3 covers 14 residues. The DNA for the CDR3 is TGTGCCACCAGTGTAGGACAGGGGGGCACTGAAGCTTTCTTT. It yields the protein CATSVGQGGTEAFF.

The chain joins TRBV11-2 to TRBJ2-2; no clear D gene. The CDR3 has 13 amino acids. Trimming cost V 5 bases and J 0 bases, with 4 bases left between them. The germline CDR1 and CDR2 sequences are SGHAT and FQNNGV. CDR3 loop: CASSLANTGELFF. The CDR3 DNA follows: TGTGCCAGCAGCCTCGCGAACACCGGGGAGCTGTTTTTT.

V gene TRBV23-1 combines with J gene TRBJ2-2; 9 nucleotides align to TRBD2. TRBV23-1 is recorded as an ORF, its role being uncertain. The CDR3 sequence is 17 residues long. V dropped 3 bases and J dropped 4; count of bases not matched to a gene: 9. The CDR3 DNA sequence: TGCGCCAGCAGTCAGGTTCGGGGTAGCGGGAGCACCGGGGAGCTGTTTTTT. This codes for CASSQVRGSGSTGELFF.

DNA of the CDR3: TGTGCCAGCCTCCCGGGACAGGGTGCGATAGGTGGAAACACCATATATTTT. Its protein is CASLPGQGAIGGNTIYF. The chain carries TRBV19 and TRBJ1-3; 9 bases fit TRBD1. The germline gives CDR1 LNHDA, CDR2 SQIVND (reference sequence). The CDR3 length is 17 residues. V dropped 9 bases and J dropped 3; count of bases not matched to a gene: 15.

This chain connects TRBV28 to TRBJ2-1; 13 positions agree with TRBD2. Per germline, CDR1 MDHEN and CDR2 SYDVKM. This CDR3 is built from 16 residues. Trimming at V came to 2 bases and at J to 5 bases, leaving 3 bases not matched to a gene. The CDR3 protein is CASSLQGTSGNNEQFF. DNA of the CDR3: TGTGCCAGCAGTTTACAGGGGACTAGCGGGAACAATGAGCAGTTCTTC.

The chain recombines TRBV27 with TRBJ2-7; 7 bases align to TRBD1. The J segment lost 3 bases and the V segment lost 11 bases, leaving 10 bases of the junction unmatched. Germline CDR1 is MNHEY and CDR2 is SMNVEV (reference sequence). This CDR3 contains 13 residues. DNA for the CDR3: TGTGCCGTCACCCGGGACAGAGGCTACGAGCAGTACTTC. Its protein product is CAVTRDRGYEQYF.

This chain connects TRBV28 to TRBJ1-2; unclear D gene. The V and J ends lost 6 bases and 4 bases respectively, with 6 bases between them. This CDR3 has 11 residues. Per the germline V gene, CDR1 is MDHEN and CDR2 is SYDVKM. This CDR3 reads CASSPSYGYTF. DNA for the CDR3: TGTGCCAGCAGCCCCAGCTATGGCTACACCTTC.

A single count supports this clone. This sequence joins TRBV7-9 and TRBJ1-2; tentative D call: TRBD1 (5 bases). Germline CDR1 SEHNR, CDR2 FQNEAQ (reference sequence). The CDR3 is made up of 13 amino acids. The germline V and J ends were trimmed by 6 bases and 7 bases, with 15 bases remaining between them. The CDR3 loop reads CASSYDGTTGYTF. The CDR3 DNA sequence: TGTGCCAGCAGTTATGACGGGACGACTGGCTACACCTTC.